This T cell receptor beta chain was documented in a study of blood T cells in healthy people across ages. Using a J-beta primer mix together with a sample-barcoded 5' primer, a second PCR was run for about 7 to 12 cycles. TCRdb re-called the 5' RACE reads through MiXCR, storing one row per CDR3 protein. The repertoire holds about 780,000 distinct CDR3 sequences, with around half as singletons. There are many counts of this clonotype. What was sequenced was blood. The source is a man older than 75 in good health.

The CDR3 loop reads CASSGTSQAETQYF. The CDR3 DNA follows: TGTGCCAGTAGTGGGACTTCCCAGGCAGAGACCCAGTACTTC. The chain uses TRBV19 and TRBJ2-5; TRBD2 is a possible D gene (6 bases). V lost 5 bases and J 4 bases, leaving 14 bases between the germline ends. Germline CDR1 LNHDA, CDR2 SQIVND (reference sequence). The CDR3 runs to 14 residues.